The T cell receptor beta chain described here comes from a study of metastatic and nonmetastatic thyroid tumors. Germline V gene lookup returns CDR1 SGDLS and CDR2 YYNGEE. The CDR3 runs 14 residues. Between the trimmed V and J ends, which lost 8 bases and 1 base, there was a span of 16 bases. Study-level findings and limits: Significantly higher TCR beta diversity was reportedly seen in malignant thyroid tumors than benign nodules, in blood and tumor.

Thyroid surgery was performed in patients who had received no treatment beforehand. In the original processing: The authors used CDR3 differences across clinicopathological groups to build a distant-metastasis classifier for papillary thyroid cancer. TCRdb re-processed the PCR reads through MiXCR. V and J calls and clone size were set by TCRdb, not the authors. The sample includes approximately 70,000 clones, approximately 4% seen only once; the top ten take around 22%. Comment on this clone: Its specificity is unknown.

V is TRBV9 and J is TRBJ2-7, with D perhaps matching TRBD1 (5 bases). Sequencing was done on a sample of blood. The receptor's source is a female donor with papillary thyroid cancer or a benign thyroid nodule (not recorded which). Some clones in this sample may be carry-over from other donors' samples. The CDR3 nucleotides are TGTGCCAGAAGCATAGCAGGGCTTTCCTACGAGCAGTACTTC. It translates to CARSIAGLSYEQYF.